This TCR beta chain was recovered during a study of blood T cell repertoires in COVID-19. On the study more broadly: Acute and convalescent COVID-19 samples came from the United States, Italy and Spain. T cells, B-cell-depleted T cells, or PBMCs supplied cDNA or gDNA.

As processed by the authors: Quantification of nucleated cells was approximated via reference gene primer amplification. TCRdb's copy holds only in-frame clones and misses some; the assay was immunoSEQ multiplex PCR. That table gives V, J and clone size, and the DNA gave D and trimming. The table includes 150,000 or so clones, over 75% detected once. The CDR3 sequence is 12 residues long. The V end lost 4 bases, the J end lost 5 bases, and 10 bases lay between the germline ends. This clone was detected once. The sequencing sample was made of peripheral blood. This TCR was recovered from a human donor in a cohort sampled during active COVID-19. The V call is TRBV5-3, the J call TRBJ2-7; D might be TRBD2 (5 bases). TRBV5-3 is reported as an ORF; its role is uncertain. CDR3 nucleotides: TGTGCCAGAAGCAGTGACTATAACGAGCAGTACGTC. It is translated as CARSSDYNEQYV.